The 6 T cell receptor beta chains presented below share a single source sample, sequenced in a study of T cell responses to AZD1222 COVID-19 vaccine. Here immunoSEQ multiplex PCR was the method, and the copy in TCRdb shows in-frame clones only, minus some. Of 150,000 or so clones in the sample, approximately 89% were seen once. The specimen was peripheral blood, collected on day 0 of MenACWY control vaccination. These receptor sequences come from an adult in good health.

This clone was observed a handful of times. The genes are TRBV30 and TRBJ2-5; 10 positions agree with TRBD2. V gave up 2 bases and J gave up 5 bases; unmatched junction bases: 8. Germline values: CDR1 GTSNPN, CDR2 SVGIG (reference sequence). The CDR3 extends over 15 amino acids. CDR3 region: CAWSYGAGGQETQYF. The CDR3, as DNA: TGTGCCTGGAGTTACGGAGCGGGGGGGCAGGAGACCCAGTACTTC.

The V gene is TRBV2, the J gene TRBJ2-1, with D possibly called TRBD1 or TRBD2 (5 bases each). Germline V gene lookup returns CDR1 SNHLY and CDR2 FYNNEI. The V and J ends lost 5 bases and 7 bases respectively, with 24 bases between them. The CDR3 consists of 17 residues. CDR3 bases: TGTGCCAGCAGTAAAACCCTTGTGGGGACCTCCCTGAATGAGCAGTTCTTC. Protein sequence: CASSKTLVGTSLNEQFF. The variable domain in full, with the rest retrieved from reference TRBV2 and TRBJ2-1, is EPEVTQTPSHQVTQMGQEVILRCVPISNHLYFYWYRQILGQKVEFLVSFYNNEISEKSEIFDDQFSVERPDGSNFTLKIRSTKLEDSAMYFCASSKTLVGTSLNEQFFGPGTRLTVL.

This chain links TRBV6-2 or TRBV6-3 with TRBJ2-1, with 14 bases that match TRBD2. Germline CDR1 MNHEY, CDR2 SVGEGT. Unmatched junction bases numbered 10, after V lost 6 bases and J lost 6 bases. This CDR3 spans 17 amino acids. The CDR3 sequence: CASSPGTGLAGGNEQFF. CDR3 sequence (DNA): TGTGCCAGCAGCCCCGGTACCGGACTAGCGGGGGGCAATGAGCAGTTCTTC.

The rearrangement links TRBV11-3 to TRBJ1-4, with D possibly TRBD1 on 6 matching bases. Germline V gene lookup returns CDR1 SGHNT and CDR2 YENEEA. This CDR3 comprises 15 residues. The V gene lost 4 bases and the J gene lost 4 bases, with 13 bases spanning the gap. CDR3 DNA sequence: TGTGCCAGCAGCTATTCGGGCAGGGGTAATGAAAAACTGTTTTTT. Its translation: CASSYSGRGNEKLFF.

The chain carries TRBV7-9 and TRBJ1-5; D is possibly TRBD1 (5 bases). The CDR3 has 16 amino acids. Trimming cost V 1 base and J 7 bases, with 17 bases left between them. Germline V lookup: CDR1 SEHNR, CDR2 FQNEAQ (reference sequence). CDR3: CASSLGVGDPGQPQHF. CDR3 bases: TGTGCCAGCAGCTTAGGGGTTGGGGACCCGGGACAGCCCCAGCATTTT.

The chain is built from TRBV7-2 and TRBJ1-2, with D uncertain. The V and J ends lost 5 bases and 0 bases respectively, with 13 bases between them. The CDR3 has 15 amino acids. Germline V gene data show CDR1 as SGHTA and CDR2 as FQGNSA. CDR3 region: CASSVGRGSNYGYTF. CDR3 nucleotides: TGTGCCAGCAGCGTAGGGAGAGGTTCTAACTATGGCTACACCTTC.